These 18 T cell receptor beta chains came from one sample sequenced in a study of T cell changes during pregnancy in multiple sclerosis. Profiled with immunoSEQ multiplex PCR; TCRdb holds only in-frame clones, not every one. The sample contains tens of thousands of clones, over 80% of which appear only once. The sequenced sample was peripheral blood, obtained before pregnancy. Receptors originate from a female donor with multiple sclerosis, enrolled in a pregnancy study.

The chain has TRBV4-2 and TRBJ2-1; 10 bases agree with TRBD2. CDR3 size: 17 residues. Germline CDR1 LGHNA, CDR2 YNFKEQ. V was clipped by 1 base and J by 3 bases; unmatched bases: 6. CDR3 protein: CASSQVRASGGYNEQFF. In DNA form, the CDR3 reads TGTGCCAGCAGCCAAGTGAGGGCTAGCGGGGGCTACAATGAGCAGTTCTTC.

The rearrangement joins TRBV2 to TRBJ2-3; TRBD2 aligns across 12 bases. Germline V gives CDR1 SNHLY, CDR2 FYNNEI. The CDR3 has 16 amino acids. With 6 bases clipped from V and 3 bases from J, the junction kept 7 bases outside the gene matches. The CDR3 spells CASSQTSGRGTDTQYF. Written as DNA, the CDR3 is TGTGCCAGCAGCCAGACTAGCGGGAGAGGTACAGATACGCAGTATTTT.

The genes are TRBV21-1 and TRBJ2-3; TRBD1, the table's D call, lacks a check against the DNA. TRBV21-1 is reported as a pseudogene. The CDR3 has 14 amino acids. The CDR3 region is CASSKTQGTDTQYF. CDR3 in DNA: TGTGCCAGCAGCAAAACTCAGGGAACAGATACGCAGTATTTT.

The chain uses TRBV5-1 and TRBJ2-1; TRBD2 matches 8 bases. From germline, CDR1 is SGHRS and CDR2 YFSETQ. The CDR3 is made up of 17 amino acids. V lost 2 bases and J lost 10; bases outside the gene matches: 17. Here the CDR3 reads CASSFHPSSGPGGEQFF. The CDR3 DNA reads TGCGCCAGCAGCTTCCATCCCTCTAGCGGGCCTGGGGGGGAGCAGTTCTTC.

The chain couples TRBV7-6 to TRBJ2-2; 10 bases fit TRBD2. The CDR3 covers 14 residues. V was pared by 5 bases and J by 6 bases, with 3 bases of the junction left unmatched. Germline CDR1 SGHVS, CDR2 FNYEAQ. DNA for the CDR3: TGTGCCAGCAGCCGGACTAGCGGACCCGGGGAGCTGTTTTTT. Encoded protein: CASSRTSGPGELFF.

The rearrangement uses TRBV25-1 and TRBJ2-2; 9 bases map to TRBD1. The CDR3 loop spans 15 amino acids. Germline V gene data show CDR1 as MGHDK and CDR2 as SYGVNS. V trimming: 6 bases; J trimming: 6 bases; junction bases outside the gene matches: 8. The CDR3 DNA follows: TGTGCCAGCAGCGCCGGGACAGGGAGGCCCGGGGAGCTGTTTTTT. Protein sequence: CASSAGTGRPGELFF.

The CDR3 DNA sequence: TGTGCCAGCAGACGGGGACTAGCGGGAGGATCTTACAATGAGCAGTTCTTC. It encodes CASRRGLAGGSYNEQFF. The chain couples TRBV28 to TRBJ2-1, with 15 bases that match TRBD2. This CDR3 has 17 residues. V shed 6 bases, J shed 4 bases, and the junction held 7 bases outside the gene matches. Germline CDR1 is MDHEN and CDR2 is SYDVKM.

The chain uses TRBV7-3 and TRBJ2-1, with D perhaps matching TRBD2 (6 bases). Deletions cut 2 bases from V and 3 bases from J, with 11 bases between. The CDR3 contains 15 residues. The germline gives CDR1 SGHTA, CDR2 FQGTGA. CDR3 protein: CASSLGRDVYNEQFF. In DNA, the CDR3 is TGTGCCAGCAGCTTAGGGCGGGATGTCTACAATGAGCAGTTCTTC.

This clone was counted a single time. The rearrangement joins TRBV11-2 to TRBJ2-1; 7 nucleotides match TRBD1. The ends lost 7 bases at V and 5 bases at J; junction bases unmatched: 8. CDR1 and CDR2 (germline): SGHAT, FQNNGV. The CDR3 is 14 amino acids. CDR3 protein: CASNRQGLDNEQFF. CDR3 sequence (DNA): TGTGCCAGCAATAGACAGGGTCTCGACAATGAGCAGTTCTTC.

CDR3 sequence (DNA): TGTGCCAGCAGCCAAGATTCGGCTAGCGGGAGCTACGAGCAGTACTTC. Its translation is CASSQDSASGSYEQYF. V gene TRBV4-2 combines with J gene TRBJ2-7, with 10 nucleotides matching TRBD2. The CDR3 contains 16 residues. V shed 0 bases and J 3 bases; nucleotides not matched to a gene: 5. Germline V gene lookup returns CDR1 LGHNA and CDR2 YNFKEQ.

The J gene is TRBJ2-2, the V gene TRBV9; D not resolved. The germline V gene has CDR1 SGDLS and CDR2 YYNGEE. The CDR3 is 16 residues long. Trimming pared 3 bases from V and 6 bases from J, leaving 18 bases between. The CDR3 protein is CASSGPPGSFAGELFF. The CDR3 nucleotides read TGTGCCAGCAGCGGACCCCCCGGGTCTTTTGCCGGGGAGCTGTTTTTT. The full variable domain, with the rest looked up from reference TRBV9 and TRBJ2-2, is DSGVTQTPKHLITATGQRVTLRCSPRSGDLSVYWYQQSLDQGLQFLIQYYNGEERAKGNILERFSAQQFPDLHSELNLSSLELGDSALYFCASSGPPGSFAGELFFGEGSRLTVL.

The chain links TRBV18 to TRBJ2-3; tentative D call: TRBD2 (6 bases). The CDR3 loop spans 16 amino acids. V was clipped by 6 bases and J by 9 bases, with 25 bases between them. From germline, CDR1 is KGHSH and CDR2 LQKENI. CDR3 sequence: CASSDISGTASGTQYF. CDR3 in DNA: TGTGCCAGCTCCGATATATCCGGGACTGCCTCTGGGACGCAGTATTTT. Drawing the rest from reference TRBV18 and TRBJ2-3, the complete variable domain is NAGVMQNPRHLVRRRGQEARLRCSPMKGHSHVYWYRQLPEEGLKFMVYLQKENIIDESGMPKERFSAEFPKEGPSILRIQQVVRGDSAAYFCASSDISGTASGTQYFGPGTRLTVL.

This chain links TRBV7-9 with TRBJ2-3, with D possibly matching TRBD2 (6 bases). Germline V lookup: CDR1 SEHNR, CDR2 FQNEAQ (reference sequence). The germline V and J ends were trimmed by 11 bases and 3 bases, with 18 bases remaining between them. CDR3 length equals 14 residues. The CDR3 DNA sequence: TGTGCCCGTGAAGGGGAGGCCGGAACAGATACGCAGTATTTT. Translation: CAREGEAGTDTQYF.

This clone has only one observation. V usage is TRBV7-6 and J usage is TRBJ2-5; 7 positions agree with TRBD2. J lost 4 bases, V lost 1 base, and 9 bases had no gene match. The CDR3 has 16 amino acids. CDR1 and CDR2 from the germline V gene are SGHVS and FNYEAQ. The CDR3 DNA follows: TGTGCCAGCAGCTTAGGGCGGGCGGGAGAGTTAGAGACCCAGTACTTC. It yields the protein CASSLGRAGELETQYF.

The chain couples TRBV13 to TRBJ1-1, with D unresolved. Germline V gene data show CDR1 as PRHDT and CDR2 as FYEKMQ (reference sequence). V gave up 4 bases and J gave up 1 base, with 19 bases separating them. This CDR3 comprises 17 residues. The CDR3 is CASSSLSEGNRNTEAFF. Written as DNA, the CDR3 is TGTGCCAGCAGCTCACTTAGCGAAGGGAATAGGAACACTGAAGCTTTCTTT.

The chain combines TRBV7-9 with TRBJ1-5; D possibly corresponds to TRBD1 (6 bases). CDR3 length equals 18 residues. V lost 5 bases and J lost 0, with 20 bases in between. Per germline, CDR1 SEHNR and CDR2 FQNEAQ (reference sequence). The CDR3 here is CASSADGTGLDSNQPQHF. CDR3 nucleotide sequence: TGTGCCAGCAGCGCGGATGGAACAGGGCTAGATAGCAATCAGCCCCAGCATTTT. Together with reference TRBV7-9 and TRBJ1-5, the CDR3 gives the full variable domain: DTGVSQNPRHKITKRGQNVTFRCDPISEHNRLYWYRQTLGQGPEFLTYFQNEAQLEKSRLLSDRFSAERPKGSFSTLEIQRTEQGDSAMYLCASSADGTGLDSNQPQHFGDGTRLSIL.

This chain connects TRBV19 to TRBJ2-4; a weak D match, TRBD2 (5 bases). The CDR3 consists of 13 residues. The germline V and J ends were trimmed by 10 bases and 6 bases, with 16 bases remaining between them. From germline, CDR1 is LNHDA and CDR2 SQIVND (reference sequence). The CDR3 sequence: CATRWEIGNIQYF. CDR3 DNA sequence: TGTGCCACCCGGTGGGAGATCGGAAACATTCAGTACTTC.

The rearrangement uses TRBV7-2 and TRBJ2-2; unclear D gene. The germline V gene encodes CDR1 SGHTA and CDR2 FQGNSA. Trimming removed 1 base from V and 6 bases from J, with 6 bases in between. CDR3 length: 13 amino acids. The CDR3 DNA reads as TGTGCCAGCAGCTTAGTCTATCCCGGGGAGCTGTTTTTT. It translates to CASSLVYPGELFF.